Here is one T cell receptor (beta chain) with its context. This clonotype was seen at least ten times. Its recognized antigen is unknown. The record has no base qualities; no much larger clone is one base away. The data stem from a study of T cell repertoires in cytomegalovirus infection (dated by TCRdb to between 2018 and 2021). In the study overall: The HLA type of each donor mattered for the analysis, because public TCR beta signatures pointed to carriage of CMV infection along with the matching HLA type.

Here is what the overall study found, with its caveats: Cumulative frequency of public TCR beta family members discriminated carriers of CMV infection plus the relevant HLA type in this cohort and an independent approximately 340-donor cohort. The ex vivo response was dominated by HLA-C-restricted CMV-specific TCR beta clonotypes, which also provided the single most frequent clonotype in two of eight donors.

Trimming accounts for 7 bases at V and 5 bases at J, while the number of junction bases matched to no gene is 11. The germline V gene sets CDR1 to SNHLY and CDR2 to FYNNEI. The CDR3, cysteine through phenylalanine, is 14 amino acids long. Only the CDR3 region is kept as DNA, spanning 42 bases read in frame from base 1. The run used an Illumina HiSeq 1500. In TCRdb, the public reads were trimmed at Q25 with fastp and aligned with MiXCR, with productive beta chains retained. Entries that share a CDR3 protein sequence are merged under the most common genes and DNA. This sample is represented by 250,000 or so distinct CDR3 sequences; over 8% of them were singletons. In total, the top ten clones hold roughly 16% of the sample.

The V gene is TRBV2 and the J gene is TRBJ2-7; the central 7 bases match TRBD2. Input material: PBMCs. This TCR derives from a human donor in good health (CMV status not recorded). Some clones in this sample may be carry-over from other donors' samples. The nucleotides read TGTGCCAGCACCCCCCTCCGGGAGGACCACGAGCAGTACTTC. Translated, this gives CASTPLREDHEQYF.